This TCR beta chain was recovered during a study of CD4 T cells in relation to SARS-CoV-2 and coronaviruses. Study details: PBMCs were cultured with antigen for roughly 11 days before TCR beta sequencing. The negative reference was HIV-1 Nef peptide pool or peptide-free culture. The study, taken as a whole, reports: SARS-CoV-2-driven expansion was significantly weaker in crossreactive than monoreactive clones.

From germline, CDR1 is KGHSH and CDR2 LQKENI. V lost 0 bases and J lost 3, with 5 bases in between. The CDR3 spans 13 residues. As for this clone: The antigen is not known.

Repertoires were generated with immunoSEQ multiplex PCR, while TCRdb's copy carries only in-frame clones and drops some. The sample consists of some 30,000 clones, about three quarters of them appearing once. Unexposed donor CD4+ T cells date from 2011-2018, before the COVID-19 pandemic. CD4+ T cells were isolated from the cells after about nine days of culture. V and J are TRBV18 and TRBJ1-1, with D hard to call. The TCR originated in a human donor in good health. Sequencing input: CD4+ T cells from PBMCs, cultured in vitro. CDR3 protein: CASSPPADTEAFF. The CDR3 DNA is TGTGCCAGCTCACCACCGGCGGACACTGAAGCTTTCTTT.